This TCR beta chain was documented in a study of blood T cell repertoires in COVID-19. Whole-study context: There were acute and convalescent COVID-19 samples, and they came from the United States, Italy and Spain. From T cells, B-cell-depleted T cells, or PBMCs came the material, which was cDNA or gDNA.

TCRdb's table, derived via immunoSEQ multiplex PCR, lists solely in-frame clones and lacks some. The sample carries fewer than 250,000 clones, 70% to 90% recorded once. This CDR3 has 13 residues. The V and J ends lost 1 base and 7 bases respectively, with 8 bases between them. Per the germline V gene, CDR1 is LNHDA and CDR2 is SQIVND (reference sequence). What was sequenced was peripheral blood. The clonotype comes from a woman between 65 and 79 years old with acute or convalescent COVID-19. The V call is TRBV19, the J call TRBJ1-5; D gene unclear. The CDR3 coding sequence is TGTGCCAGTAGTATAGCCCTATTGCAGCCCCAGCATTTT. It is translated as CASSIALLQPQHF.